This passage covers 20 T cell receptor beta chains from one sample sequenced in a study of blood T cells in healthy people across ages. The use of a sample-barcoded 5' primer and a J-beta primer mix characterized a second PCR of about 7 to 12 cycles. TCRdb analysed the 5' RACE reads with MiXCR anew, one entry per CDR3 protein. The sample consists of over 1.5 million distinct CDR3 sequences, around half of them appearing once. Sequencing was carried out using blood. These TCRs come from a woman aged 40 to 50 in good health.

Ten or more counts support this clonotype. CDR3 amino acids: CASSSNQGFQETQYF. The CDR3 DNA reads TGTGCCAGCAGCTCGAACCAGGGGTTCCAAGAGACCCAGTACTTC. This chain links TRBV7-8 with TRBJ2-5; possible D gene TRBD1, 6 bases. The germline V gene has CDR1 SGHVS and CDR2 FQNEAQ. V lost 4 bases and J lost 1, with 13 bases in between. This CDR3 spans 15 amino acids. Full variable domain (outside the CDR3, taken from reference TRBV7-8 and TRBJ2-5): GAGVSQSPRYKVAKRGQDVALRCDPISGHVSLFWYQQALGQGPEFLTYFQNEAQLDKSGLPSDRFFAERPEGSVSTLKIQRTQQEDSAVYLCASSSNQGFQETQYFGPGTRLLVL.

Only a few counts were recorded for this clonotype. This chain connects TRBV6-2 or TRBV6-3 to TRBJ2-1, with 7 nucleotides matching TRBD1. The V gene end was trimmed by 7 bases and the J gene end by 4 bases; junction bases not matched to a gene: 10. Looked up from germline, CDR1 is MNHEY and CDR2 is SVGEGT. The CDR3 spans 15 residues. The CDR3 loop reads CASTQTRQGYNEQFF. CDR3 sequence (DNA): TGTGCCAGCACCCAAACCCGACAGGGTTACAATGAGCAGTTCTTC.

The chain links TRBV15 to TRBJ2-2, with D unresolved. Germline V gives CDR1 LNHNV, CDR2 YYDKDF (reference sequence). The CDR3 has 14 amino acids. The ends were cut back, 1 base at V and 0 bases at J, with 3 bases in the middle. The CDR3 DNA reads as TGTGCCACCAGCAGAGGCTCGAACACCGGGGAGCTGTTTTTT. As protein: CATSRGSNTGELFF.

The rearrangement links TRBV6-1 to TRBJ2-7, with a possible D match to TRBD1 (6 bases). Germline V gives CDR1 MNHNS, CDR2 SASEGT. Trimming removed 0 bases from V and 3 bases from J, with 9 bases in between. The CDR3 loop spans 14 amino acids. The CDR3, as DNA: TGTGCCAGCAGTGAAGCTGGCAGGGGCTACGAGCAGTACTTC. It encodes CASSEAGRGYEQYF.

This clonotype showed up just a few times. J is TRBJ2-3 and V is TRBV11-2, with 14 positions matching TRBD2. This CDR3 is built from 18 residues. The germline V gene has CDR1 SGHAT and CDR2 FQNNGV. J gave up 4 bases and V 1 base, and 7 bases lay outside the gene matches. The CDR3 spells CASSLGETSGGEADTQYF. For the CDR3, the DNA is TGTGCCAGCAGCTTAGGCGAGACTAGCGGGGGGGAAGCAGATACGCAGTATTTT.

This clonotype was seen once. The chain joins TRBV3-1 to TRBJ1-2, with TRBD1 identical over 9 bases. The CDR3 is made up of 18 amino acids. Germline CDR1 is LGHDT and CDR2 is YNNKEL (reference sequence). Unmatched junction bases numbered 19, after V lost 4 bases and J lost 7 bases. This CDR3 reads CASSLPRTGVGVGAGYTF. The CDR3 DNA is TGTGCCAGCAGCCTGCCTAGGACAGGGGTTGGAGTAGGGGCTGGCTACACCTTC.

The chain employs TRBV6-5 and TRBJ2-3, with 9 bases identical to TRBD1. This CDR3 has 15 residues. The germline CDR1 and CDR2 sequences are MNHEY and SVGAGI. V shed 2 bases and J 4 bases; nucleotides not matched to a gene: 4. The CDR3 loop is CASSYEGTGPDTQYF. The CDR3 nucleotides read TGTGCCAGCAGTTACGAAGGGACAGGGCCAGATACGCAGTATTTT.

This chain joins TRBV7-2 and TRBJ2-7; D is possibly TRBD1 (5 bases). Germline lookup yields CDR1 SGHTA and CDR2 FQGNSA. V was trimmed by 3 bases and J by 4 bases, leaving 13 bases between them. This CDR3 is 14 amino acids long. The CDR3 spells CASSFQGYPYEQYF. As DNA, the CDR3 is TGTGCCAGCAGCTTTCAGGGTTATCCTTACGAGCAGTACTTC.

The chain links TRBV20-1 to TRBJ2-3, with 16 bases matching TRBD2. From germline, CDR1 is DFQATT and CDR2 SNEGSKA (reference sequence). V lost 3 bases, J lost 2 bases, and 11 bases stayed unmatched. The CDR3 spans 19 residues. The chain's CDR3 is CSASSPGLAGGPYTDTQYF. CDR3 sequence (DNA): TGCAGTGCTAGCTCTCCGGGACTAGCGGGGGGGCCTTACACAGATACGCAGTATTTT.

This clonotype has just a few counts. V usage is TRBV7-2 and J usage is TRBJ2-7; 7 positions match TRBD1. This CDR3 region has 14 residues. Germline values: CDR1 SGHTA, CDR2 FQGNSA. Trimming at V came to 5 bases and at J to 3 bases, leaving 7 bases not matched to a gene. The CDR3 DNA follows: TGTGCCAGCAGCCTTCCGGGACAGTACTACGAGCAGTACTTC. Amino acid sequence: CASSLPGQYYEQYF.

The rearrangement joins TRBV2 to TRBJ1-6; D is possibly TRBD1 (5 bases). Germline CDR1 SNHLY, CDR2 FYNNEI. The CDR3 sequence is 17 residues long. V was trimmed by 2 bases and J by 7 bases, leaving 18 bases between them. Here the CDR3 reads CASSESVRGTGNSPLHF. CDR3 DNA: TGTGCCAGCAGTGAATCGGTGAGGGGAACGGGGAATTCACCCCTCCACTTT.

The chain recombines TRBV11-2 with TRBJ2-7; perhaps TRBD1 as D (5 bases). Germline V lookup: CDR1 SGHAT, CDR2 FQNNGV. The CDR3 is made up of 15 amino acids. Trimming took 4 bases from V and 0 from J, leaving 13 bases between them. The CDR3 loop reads CASSSYTGASYEQYF. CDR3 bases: TGTGCCAGCAGCTCTTACACTGGGGCCTCCTACGAGCAGTACTTC.

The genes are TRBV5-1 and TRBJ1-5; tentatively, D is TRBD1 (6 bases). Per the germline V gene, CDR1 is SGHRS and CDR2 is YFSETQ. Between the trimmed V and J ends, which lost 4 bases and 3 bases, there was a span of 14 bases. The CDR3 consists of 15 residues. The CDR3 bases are TGCGCCAGCAGCCTAAATACAGGGAACAATCAGCCCCAGCATTTT. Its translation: CASSLNTGNNQPQHF.

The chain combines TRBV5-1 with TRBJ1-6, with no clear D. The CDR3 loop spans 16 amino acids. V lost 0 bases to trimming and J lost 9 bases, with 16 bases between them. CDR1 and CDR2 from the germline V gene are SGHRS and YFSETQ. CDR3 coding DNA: TGCGCCAGCAGCTTGGCCTTCGGGTCTGGGATTTCACCCCTCCACTTT. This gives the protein CASSLAFGSGISPLHF. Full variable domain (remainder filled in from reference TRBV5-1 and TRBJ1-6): KAGVTQTPRYLIKTRGQQVTLSCSPISGHRSVSWYQQTPGQGLQFLFEYFSETQRNKGNFPGRFSGRQFSNSRSEMNVSTLELGDSALYLCASSLAFGSGISPLHFGNGTRLTVT.

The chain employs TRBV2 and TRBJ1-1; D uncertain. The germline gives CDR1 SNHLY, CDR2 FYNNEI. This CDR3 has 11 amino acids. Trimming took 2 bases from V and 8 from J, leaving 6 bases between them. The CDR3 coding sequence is TGTGCCAGCAGTGAATTGGTAGAAGCTTTCTTT. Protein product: CASSELVEAFF.

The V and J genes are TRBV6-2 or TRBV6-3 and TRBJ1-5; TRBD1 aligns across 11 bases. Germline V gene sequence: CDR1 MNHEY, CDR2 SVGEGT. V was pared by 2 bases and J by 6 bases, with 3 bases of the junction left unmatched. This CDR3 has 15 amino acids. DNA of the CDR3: TGTGCCAGCAGTTACGGGGACAGGGGGGGTCAGCCCCAGCATTTT. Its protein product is CASSYGDRGGQPQHF.

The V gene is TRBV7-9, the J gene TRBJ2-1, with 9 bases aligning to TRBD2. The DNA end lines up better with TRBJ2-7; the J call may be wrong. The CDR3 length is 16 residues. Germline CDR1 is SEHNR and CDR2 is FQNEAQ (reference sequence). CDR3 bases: TGTGCCAGCAGGCCCGGACTGGCGGGGGGGTTTAATGAGCAGTACTTC. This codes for CASRPGLAGGFNEQYF.

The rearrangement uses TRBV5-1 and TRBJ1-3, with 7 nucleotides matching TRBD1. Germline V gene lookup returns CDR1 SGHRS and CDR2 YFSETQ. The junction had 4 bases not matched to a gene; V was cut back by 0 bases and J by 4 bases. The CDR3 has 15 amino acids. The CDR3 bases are TGCGCCAGCAGCTTGGATACGACAGGGGGAAACACCATATATTTT. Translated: CASSLDTTGGNTIYF.

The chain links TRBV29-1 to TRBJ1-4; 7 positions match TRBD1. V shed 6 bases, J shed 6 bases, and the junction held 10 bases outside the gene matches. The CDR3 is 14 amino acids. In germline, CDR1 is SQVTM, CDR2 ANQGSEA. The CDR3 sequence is CSVAPDRRDEKLFF. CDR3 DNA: TGCAGCGTCGCTCCGGACAGGAGGGATGAAAAACTGTTTTTT.

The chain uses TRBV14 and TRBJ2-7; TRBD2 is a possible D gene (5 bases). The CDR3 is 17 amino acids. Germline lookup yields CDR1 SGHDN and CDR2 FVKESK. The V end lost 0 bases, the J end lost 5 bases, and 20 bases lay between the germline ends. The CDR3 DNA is TGTGCCAGCAGCCAAGATTCGAGGGCTAGTCTCCTGAACGAGCAGTACTTC. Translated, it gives CASSQDSRASLLNEQYF. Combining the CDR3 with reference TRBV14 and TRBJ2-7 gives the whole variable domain EAGVTQFPSHSVIEKGQTVTLRCDPISGHDNLYWYRRVMGKEIKFLLHFVKESKQDESGMPNNRFLAERTGGTYSTLKVQPAELEDSGVYFCASSQDSRASLLNEQYFGPGTRLTVT.